This TCR beta chain was sequenced for a study of glioma-infiltrating T cells after dendritic cell vaccination. Turning to the study itself: Patients received three intradermal dendritic cell vaccine injections at biweekly intervals.

The protocol was immunoSEQ multiplex PCR, while the TCRdb copy is restricted to in-frame clones and leaves out a portion. The data hold some 70,000 clones, with approximately 85% observed a single time. The CDR3 consists of 15 residues. Germline values: CDR1 SGHVS, CDR2 FNYEAQ. V was shortened by 1 base and J by 1 base, with 10 bases between the two germline ends. This sequence originates from a human donor with glioblastoma. The chain couples TRBV7-6 to TRBJ1-2; D gene unclear. Sequenced here: blood, sampled before dendritic cell vaccination. Here the CDR3 DNA reads TGTGCCAGCAGCTTAGGTAGCGGCCTTAACTATGGCTACACCTTC. Amino acids: CASSLGSGLNYGYTF.